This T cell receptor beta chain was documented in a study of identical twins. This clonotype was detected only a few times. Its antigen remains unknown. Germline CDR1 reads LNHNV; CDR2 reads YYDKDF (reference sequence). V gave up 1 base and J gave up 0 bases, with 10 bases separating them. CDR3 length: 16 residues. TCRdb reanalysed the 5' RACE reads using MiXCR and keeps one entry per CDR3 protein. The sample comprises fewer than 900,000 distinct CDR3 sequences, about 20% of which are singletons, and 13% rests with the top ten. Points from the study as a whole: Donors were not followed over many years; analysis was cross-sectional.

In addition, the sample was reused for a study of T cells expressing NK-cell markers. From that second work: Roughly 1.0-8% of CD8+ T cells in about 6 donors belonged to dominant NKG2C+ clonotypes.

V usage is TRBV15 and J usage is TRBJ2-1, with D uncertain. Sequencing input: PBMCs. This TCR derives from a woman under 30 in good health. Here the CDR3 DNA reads TGTGCCACCAGCAGAGGGGTCGCCAGCTCCTACAATGAGCAGTTCTTC. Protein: CATSRGVASSYNEQFF.